This TCR beta chain was identified during a study of T cell responses to AZD1222 COVID-19 vaccine. Clones were read by immunoSEQ multiplex PCR, and TCRdb kept only the in-frame ones, dropping some. The data show about 110,000 clones, with more than 70% seen just once and about 3.3% held by the top ten. This clone was recorded a few times. This material consisted of peripheral blood, taken on day 0 of AZD1222 vaccination. This receptor was taken from an adult in good health.

The CDR3 here is CASSYSPELSNQPQHF. CDR3 bases: TGTGCCAGCAGTTACTCGCCAGAACTTAGCAATCAGCCCCAGCATTTT. The chain uses TRBV6-6 and TRBJ1-5; no reliable D call. This CDR3 is 16 amino acids long. V shed 0 bases and J shed 0 bases, with 9 bases lying between them. The V gene's germline CDR1 is MNHNY and CDR2 SVGAGI (reference sequence).